The 32 T cell receptor beta chains given below trace back to one sample, sequenced in a study of T cell responses to AZD1222 COVID-19 vaccine. Assay: immunoSEQ multiplex PCR; the TCRdb copy retains only in-frame clones and omits some. The data show 150,000 or so clones, roughly 90% seen once. The sequences come from peripheral blood, collected on day 0 of AZD1222 vaccination. The receptor source for this set is an adult in good health.

This chain joins TRBV6-5 and TRBJ2-2; 7 nucleotides line up with TRBD2. Germline V lookup: CDR1 MNHEY, CDR2 SVGAGI. The CDR3 is 16 residues long. With 4 bases clipped from V and 0 bases from J, the junction kept 5 bases outside the gene matches. The CDR3 loop is CASSSIAGTNTGELFF. As DNA, the CDR3 is TGTGCCAGCAGTTCCATAGCGGGCACGAACACCGGGGAGCTGTTTTTT.

V is TRBV14 and J is TRBJ1-2; no definite D call. The length of the CDR3 is 13 residues. V lost 3 bases and J 6 bases, leaving 11 bases between the germline ends. Looked up from germline, CDR1 is SGHDN and CDR2 is FVKESK. CDR3 sequence reads: CASSQNRGDGYTF. The CDR3, as DNA: TGTGCCAGCAGCCAGAATCGGGGAGATGGCTACACCTTC.

The rearrangement links TRBV9 to TRBJ1-5; D remains unclear. The CDR3 spans 15 residues. Trimming shortened V by 0 bases and J by 4 bases, and 11 bases separated the two germline ends. CDR1 is SGDLS and CDR2 is YYNGEE in the germline V gene. The CDR3 DNA reads as TGTGCCAGCAGCGTAGATACCAGCCTTAATCAGCCCCAGCATTTT. Protein product: CASSVDTSLNQPQHF.

This chain joins TRBV7-2 and TRBJ2-2; 10 nucleotides match TRBD2. The J segment lost 6 bases and the V segment lost 5 bases, leaving 9 bases of the junction unmatched. Germline lookup yields CDR1 SGHTA and CDR2 FQGNSA. The CDR3 sequence is 16 residues long. DNA of the CDR3: TGTGCCAGCAGCCCCTGGGTAGCGGGGGGCGCCGGGGAGCTGTTTTTT. It yields the protein CASSPWVAGGAGELFF.

The chain has TRBV19 and TRBJ1-1; the D is unclear. The germline V gene encodes CDR1 LNHDA and CDR2 SQIVND (reference sequence). The CDR3 contains 12 residues. Between the trimmed V and J ends, which lost 3 bases and 6 bases, there was a span of 8 bases. The CDR3 DNA is TGTGCCAGTAGTATGAGAGACTCTGAAGCTTTCTTT. It encodes CASSMRDSEAFF.

The CDR3 sequence: CASSNSYLSTF. CDR3 DNA: TGTGCCAGTAGTAATTCCTACCTGAGCACCTTC. The chain links TRBV19 to TRBJ1-2, with D unclear. This CDR3 contains 11 residues. Germline CDR1 is LNHDA and CDR2 is SQIVND (reference sequence). The V gene lost 4 bases and the J gene lost 13 bases, with 13 bases spanning the gap. Variable domain in full (rest from reference TRBV19 and TRBJ1-2): DGGITQSPKYLFRKEGQNVTLSCEQNLNHDAMYWYRQDPGQGLRLIYYSQIVNDFQKGDIAEGYSVSREKKESFPLTVTSAQKNPTAFYLCASSNSYLSTFGSGTRLTVV.

This chain connects TRBV15 to TRBJ1-1, with D perhaps TRBD1 (5 bases). Germline V gene sequence: CDR1 LNHNV, CDR2 YYDKDF (reference sequence). This CDR3 contains 16 residues. V lost 0 bases and J lost 3, with 14 bases in between. In DNA, the CDR3 is TGTGCCACCAGCAGAGATTATGGAGGAGGGGACACTGAAGCTTTCTTT. This encodes CATSRDYGGGDTEAFF.

The rearrangement joins TRBV11-2 to TRBJ2-7, with D tentatively TRBD1 (8 bases). Germline CDR1 is SGHAT and CDR2 is FQNNGV. Trimming took off 1 base at V and 5 bases at J, with 12 bases between the two ends. The CDR3 runs 14 residues. CDR3 sequence: CASSLGQGRDEQYF. CDR3 DNA: TGTGCCAGCAGCTTAGGACAGGGGAGGGACGAGCAGTACTTC. Full variable domain (outside the CDR3, taken from reference TRBV11-2 and TRBJ2-7): EAGVAQSPRYKIIEKRQSVAFWCNPISGHATLYWYQQILGQGPKLLIQFQNNGVVDDSQLPKDRFSAERLKGVDSTLKIQPAKLEDSAVYLCASSLGQGRDEQYFGPGTRLTVT.

This rearrangement joins TRBV28 to TRBJ1-5; maybe TRBD1 (5 bases). Per germline, CDR1 MDHEN and CDR2 SYDVKM. Trimming shortened V by 6 bases and J by 7 bases, and 16 bases separated the two germline ends. CDR3 length equals 14 residues. The CDR3 DNA reads TGTGCCAGCAGCCTTCCGGATGGGGGGCAGCCCCAGCATTTT. Translated, it gives CASSLPDGGQPQHF.

This clone was seen just once. The chain carries TRBV9 and TRBJ2-3; the match to TRBD2 covers 11 bases. This CDR3 has 15 amino acids. Germline values: CDR1 SGDLS, CDR2 YYNGEE. With 3 bases clipped from V and 8 bases from J, the junction kept 8 bases outside the gene matches. CDR3 nucleotides: TGTGCCAGCAGCGCCGGGACTAGCGGAGGGGCTACGCAGTATTTT. Translated, it gives CASSAGTSGGATQYF.

The rearrangement uses TRBV5-8 and TRBJ2-5, with D tentatively TRBD1 (6 bases). The germline CDR1 and CDR2 sequences are SGHTS and YDEGEE. CDR3 size: 17 residues. V was clipped by 0 bases and J by 2 bases, with 17 bases between them. DNA of the CDR3: TGTGCCAGCAGCTTGGCGTCTTGGACAGTCCGACAAGAGACCCAGTACTTC. This encodes CASSLASWTVRQETQYF.

The table lists this clone with a count of one. The rearrangement links TRBV12-3 or TRBV12-4 to TRBJ1-1; D gene ambiguous. This CDR3 spans 12 amino acids. The germline V and J ends were trimmed by 8 bases and 9 bases, with 16 bases remaining between them. The CDR3 loop reads CASRPQTLKAFF. CDR3 bases: TGTGCCAGCCGTCCCCAGACACTCAAAGCTTTCTTT.

In this sample, this clone turned up a few times. The chain employs TRBV19 and TRBJ2-7; either TRBD1 or TRBD2 may fit D (5 bases each). Germline lookup yields CDR1 LNHDA and CDR2 SQIVND (reference sequence). Deletions cut 1 base from V and 2 bases from J, with 24 bases between. The length of the CDR3 is 19 residues. The CDR3 protein is CASSIGPPEFGTTTYEQYF. The DNA of the CDR3 is TGTGCCAGTAGTATAGGCCCCCCAGAGTTTGGGACGACTACCTACGAGCAGTACTTC.

The V gene is TRBV7-6, the J gene TRBJ1-6; D possibly corresponds to TRBD1 (6 bases). Looked up from germline, CDR1 is SGHVS and CDR2 is FNYEAQ. This CDR3 has 15 amino acids. Trimming removed 5 bases at V and 9 bases at J, with 17 bases between. The CDR3, as DNA: TGTGCCAGCAGCGGGCGGACAGAACGAGGTTCACCCCTCCACTTT. It yields the protein CASSGRTERGSPLHF.

The gene calls are TRBV29-1 and TRBJ2-5; weak D call: TRBD1 (6 bases). This CDR3 has 14 residues. Trimming removed 2 bases from V and 2 bases from J, with 12 bases in between. Germline-derived CDR1 and CDR2 are SQVTM and ANQGSEA. The CDR3 region has the DNA TGCAGCGTTGAATCCGGGACACAGCAAGAGACCCAGTACTTC. It codes for CSVESGTQQETQYF.

This clone has just a few counts. V and J are TRBV6-2 or TRBV6-3 and TRBJ1-1; no definite D call. Per the germline V gene, CDR1 is MNHEY and CDR2 is SVGEGT. V was shortened by 4 bases and J by 1 base, with 13 bases between the two germline ends. The CDR3 is 15 residues long. CDR3: CASSWESSWNTEAFF. The CDR3 bases are TGTGCCAGCAGTTGGGAGAGCTCCTGGAACACTGAAGCTTTCTTT.

V is TRBV11-2 and J is TRBJ2-7; 10 bases line up with TRBD2. With 4 bases clipped from V and 2 bases from J, the junction kept 8 bases outside the gene matches. This CDR3 is 16 amino acids long. CDR1 SGHAT and CDR2 FQNNGV come from the germline V gene. The CDR3 region is CASSSILAGTTYEQYF. The CDR3 DNA sequence: TGTGCCAGCAGCTCCATACTAGCGGGGACTACCTACGAGCAGTACTTC.

This chain uses TRBV9 with TRBJ2-7; 9 bases agree with TRBD1. This CDR3 has 16 residues. Per the germline V gene, CDR1 is SGDLS and CDR2 is YYNGEE. The V segment lost 0 bases and the J segment 5 bases; nucleotides outside the gene matches: 9. CDR3 sequence (DNA): TGTGCCAGCAGCGTAGGACTTAGACAGGGGGACCACGAGCAGTACTTC. This gives the protein CASSVGLRQGDHEQYF.

This clone was observed once. The chain carries TRBV7-2 and TRBJ2-3; TRBD1 might be the D (5 bases). V shed 5 bases and J shed 4 bases, with 13 bases lying between them. The CDR3 runs 14 residues. Germline V lookup: CDR1 SGHTA, CDR2 FQGNSA. CDR3 protein: CASSDRAGPDTQYF. The CDR3 DNA follows: TGTGCCAGCAGCGACAGAGCCGGCCCAGATACGCAGTATTTT.

The J gene is TRBJ1-1, the V gene TRBV12-3 or TRBV12-4; D not certain. V lost 5 bases and J 4 bases, leaving 8 bases between the germline ends. The CDR3 consists of 12 residues. The CDR3 region has the DNA TGTGCCAGCAGTCCTCTCGCCACTGAAGCTTTCTTT. Protein product: CASSPLATEAFF.

The chain recombines TRBV6-5 with TRBJ1-2; TRBD1 aligns across 7 bases. J lost 8 bases, V lost 0 bases, and 9 bases had no gene match. Germline CDR1 MNHEY, CDR2 SVGAGI. The CDR3 spans 15 residues. CDR3 coding DNA: TGTGCCAGCAGTTACTCGGCGGCAGGGGGGGAAGGCTACACCTTC. This gives the protein CASSYSAAGGEGYTF.

The V and J genes are TRBV18 and TRBJ1-1, with 7 bases aligning to TRBD1. The germline gives CDR1 KGHSH, CDR2 LQKENI. Trimming at V came to 4 bases and at J to 7 bases, leaving 3 bases not matched to a gene. The CDR3 length is 12 residues. The CDR3 is CASSRGQDEAFF. In nucleotides, the CDR3 is TGTGCCAGCTCACGCGGACAGGATGAAGCTTTCTTT.

This sequence joins TRBV6-6 and TRBJ1-6; 7 positions agree with TRBD1. Germline assignment: CDR1 MNHNY and CDR2 SVGAGI (reference sequence). This CDR3 comprises 14 residues. J gave up 7 bases and V 6 bases, and 6 bases lay outside the gene matches. The CDR3 spells CASSLNRGNSPLHF. Written as DNA, the CDR3 is TGTGCCAGCAGCCTGAACAGGGGCAATTCACCCCTCCACTTT.

To note about this clone: One junction end does not reproduce the germline sequence, and a read error may be involved. This sequence joins TRBV7-9 and TRBJ2-7; no clear D. The germline V gene has CDR1 SEHNR and CDR2 FQNEAQ (reference sequence). The CDR3 runs 12 residues. The DNA of the CDR3 is TGTGCCAGCAGCTTAGGAGACATTTCCTCGAGCTTC. It is translated as CASSLGDISSSF.

This rearrangement joins TRBV7-9 to TRBJ1-1, with a weak D call TRBD1 (5 bases). The CDR3 length is 14 residues. The V gene's germline CDR1 is SEHNR and CDR2 FQNEAQ (reference sequence). The V end was cut by 6 bases, the J end by 7 bases, with 18 bases between. CDR3 amino acids: CASRAAWGPNEAFF. The CDR3 region has the DNA TGTGCCAGCAGAGCCGCGTGGGGCCCGAATGAAGCTTTCTTT. The full variable domain, in which reference TRBV7-9 and TRBJ1-1 provide the parts outside the CDR3, is DTGVSQNPRHKITKRGQNVTFRCDPISEHNRLYWYRQTLGQGPEFLTYFQNEAQLEKSRLLSDRFSAERPKGSFSTLEIQRTEQGDSAMYLCASRAAWGPNEAFFGQGTRLTVV.

On this clone: The same CDR3 also results from other DNA sequences found in this sample. The chain recombines TRBV10-3 with TRBJ1-1; D is ambiguous. V lost 0 bases, J lost 1 base, and 3 bases lay in between. The CDR3 has 13 residues. Per the germline V gene, CDR1 is ENHRY and CDR2 is SYGVKD. Here the CDR3 DNA reads TGTGCCATCAGTGAGTCCCAGAACACTGAAGCTTTCTTT. It translates to CAISESQNTEAFF.

V usage is TRBV10-3 and J usage is TRBJ2-7; D unresolved. CDR3 length: 12 amino acids. Trimming left V 3 bases short and J 7 bases short, with 10 bases between. Per the germline V gene, CDR1 is ENHRY and CDR2 is SYGVKD. As DNA, the CDR3 is TGTGCCATCAGTGAAGGGCCCCTGGAGCAGTACTTC. Residues: CAISEGPLEQYF.

The rearrangement joins TRBV6-5 to TRBJ1-2; D gene unclear. Germline assignment: CDR1 MNHEY and CDR2 SVGAGI. Trimming cost V 0 bases and J 2 bases, with 7 bases left between them. This CDR3 is 14 amino acids long. CDR3 amino acids: CASSYSTENYGYTF. In DNA, the CDR3 is TGTGCCAGCAGTTACTCAACTGAAAACTATGGCTACACCTTC.

The chain uses TRBV6-5 and TRBJ2-7; D is unresolved. V dropped 6 bases and J dropped 7 bases, with 13 bases sitting between them. This CDR3 is 12 amino acids long. Germline CDR1 and CDR2: MNHEY and SVGAGI. The CDR3 DNA is TGTGCCAGCAGCACCTTTCGTGAGGAGCAGTACTTC. Translating it yields CASSTFREEQYF.

This clone was detected a few times. The CDR3 protein is CSASGTYTYEQYF. The CDR3 DNA reads as TGCAGTGCTAGTGGGACCTATACCTACGAGCAGTACTTC. The chain has TRBV20-1 and TRBJ2-7, with D perhaps being TRBD1 or TRBD2 (5 bases each). CDR1 is DFQATT and CDR2 is SNEGSKA in the germline V gene (reference sequence). The CDR3 has 13 residues. V was pared by 3 bases and J by 2 bases, with 11 bases between.

The genes are TRBV28 and TRBJ2-7; no definite D call. The CDR3 spans 13 residues. The V and J ends lost 6 bases and 2 bases respectively, with 11 bases between them. Germline assignment: CDR1 MDHEN and CDR2 SYDVKM. The chain's CDR3 is CASSLGQTYEQYF. The CDR3 DNA follows: TGTGCCAGCAGCCTTGGTCAAACCTACGAGCAGTACTTC.

This sequence joins TRBV5-6 and TRBJ1-1, with 9 bases lining up with TRBD1. CDR1 is SGHDT, CDR2 YYEEEE, per germline. The length of the CDR3 is 17 residues. With V trimmed by 4 bases and J by 2 bases, 12 bases remained unmatched. Here the CDR3 reads CASSTGPGQGKNTEAFF. The CDR3 region has the DNA TGTGCCAGCAGCACTGGACCGGGACAGGGAAAAAACACTGAAGCTTTCTTT.